The T cell receptor beta chain under discussion was sequenced for a study of response to subunit inactivated influenza vaccine. MiXCR, run by TCRdb on the RT-PCR reads, gives a single entry per CDR3 protein. Among under 950,000 distinct CDR3 sequences listed, about 20% were seen once. This CDR3 is built from 13 residues. Trimming cost V 5 bases and J 6 bases; bases outside gene matches: 4. Looked up from germline, CDR1 is DFQATT and CDR2 is SNEGSKA (reference sequence). This clonotype was found a few times. The source is a man aged 50-60 years who received an inactivated influenza vaccine. The J gene is TRBJ2-1, the V gene TRBV20-1, with 10 bases lining up with TRBD2. The material sequenced was PBMCs from blood, taken roughly 5 days after vaccination. The CDR3 DNA follows: TGCAGTGCTGTAAGCGGGAGGGCCAATGAGCAGTTCTTC. It is translated as CSAVSGRANEQFF.